This section outlines one TCR beta chain sequence together with its context. Total RNA (roughly 530 ng) served as template for TCR beta cDNA synthesis primed by a constant-region primer. It was through three nested multiplex PCR rounds of slightly modified ARM-PCR that TCR beta libraries arose. Each of the first two PCR rounds ran roughly 9 cycles with TRBV1-TRBV30 forward and C-beta reverse primers. TCRdb re-called the multiplex PCR reads through MiXCR, storing one row per CDR3 protein. The profile shows about 78,000 distinct CDR3 sequences, roughly two thirds of them singletons. Scientists recovered RNA and DNA together from roughly 20-30 mg of unsorted bulk tissue. The entry originates in a study of tumor-infiltrating lymphocytes in primary liver carcinoma. This CDR3 is built from 12 residues. V was clipped by 0 bases and J by 14 bases, with 16 bases between them. Germline V gene lookup returns CDR1 GTSNPN and CDR2 SVGIG (reference sequence).

The receptor's source is a man in his forties or fifties with primary liver carcinoma and hepatitis B virus infection. Sequenced sample: liver tumor tissue from sampling region 4. Subset defined: tumor region T4, right-lateral pole. The chain uses TRBV30 and TRBJ1-1; unclear D gene. In nucleotides, the CDR3 is TGTGCCTGGAGTGTACTAGCGGCTGAATCCTTCTTT. Translated: CAWSVLAAESFF.